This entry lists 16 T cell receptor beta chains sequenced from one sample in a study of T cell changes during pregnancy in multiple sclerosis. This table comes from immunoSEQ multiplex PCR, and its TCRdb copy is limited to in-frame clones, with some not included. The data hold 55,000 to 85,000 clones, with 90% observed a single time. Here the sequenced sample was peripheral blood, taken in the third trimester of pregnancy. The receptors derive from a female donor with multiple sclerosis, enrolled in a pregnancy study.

The CDR3 region is CASSLTSGRSYNEQFF. The DNA for the CDR3 is TGTGCCAGCAGCTTAACGTCCGGTAGAAGCTACAATGAGCAGTTCTTC. The rearrangement links TRBV11-3 to TRBJ2-1; D is undetermined. V lost 2 bases and J lost 3, with 14 bases in between. The germline gives CDR1 SGHNT, CDR2 YENEEA. This CDR3 is 16 amino acids long.

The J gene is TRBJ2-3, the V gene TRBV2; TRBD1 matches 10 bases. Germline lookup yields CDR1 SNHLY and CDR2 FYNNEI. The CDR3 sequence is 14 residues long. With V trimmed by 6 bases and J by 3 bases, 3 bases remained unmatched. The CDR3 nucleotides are TGTGCCAGCAGCGGGACAGGGGAGACAGATACGCAGTATTTT. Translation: CASSGTGETDTQYF.

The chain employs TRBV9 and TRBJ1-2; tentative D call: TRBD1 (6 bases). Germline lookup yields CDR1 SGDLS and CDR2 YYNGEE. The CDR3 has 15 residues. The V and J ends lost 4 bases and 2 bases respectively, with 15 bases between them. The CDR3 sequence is CASSPRGGSNYGYTF. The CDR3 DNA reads TGTGCCAGCAGCCCCCGAGGGGGATCCAACTATGGCTACACCTTC.

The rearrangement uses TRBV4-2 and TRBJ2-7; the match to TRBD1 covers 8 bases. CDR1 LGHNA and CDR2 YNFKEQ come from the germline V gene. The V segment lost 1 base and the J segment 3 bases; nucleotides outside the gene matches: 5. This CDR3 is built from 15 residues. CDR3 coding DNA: TGTGCCAGCAGCCAAGGGCAGGGGGCTGGCTACGAGCAGTACTTC. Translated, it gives CASSQGQGAGYEQYF.

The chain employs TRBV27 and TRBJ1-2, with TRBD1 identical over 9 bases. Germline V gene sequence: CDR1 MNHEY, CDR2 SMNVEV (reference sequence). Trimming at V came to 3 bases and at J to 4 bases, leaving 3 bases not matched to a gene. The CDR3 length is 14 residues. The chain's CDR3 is CASSLGTGFYGYTF. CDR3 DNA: TGTGCCAGCAGTTTGGGGACAGGGTTCTATGGCTACACCTTC.

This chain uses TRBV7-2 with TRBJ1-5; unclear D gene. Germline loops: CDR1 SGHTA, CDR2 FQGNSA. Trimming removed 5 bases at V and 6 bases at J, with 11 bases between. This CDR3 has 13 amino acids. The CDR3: CASSPRVSQPQHF. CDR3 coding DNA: TGTGCCAGCAGCCCGCGGGTGAGTCAGCCCCAGCATTTT.

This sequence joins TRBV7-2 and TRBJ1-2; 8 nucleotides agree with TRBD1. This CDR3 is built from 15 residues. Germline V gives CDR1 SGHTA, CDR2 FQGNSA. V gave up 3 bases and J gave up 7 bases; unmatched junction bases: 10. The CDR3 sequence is CASSFQGAPLGGYTF. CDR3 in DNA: TGTGCCAGCAGCTTCCAGGGGGCGCCTCTGGGTGGCTACACCTTC.

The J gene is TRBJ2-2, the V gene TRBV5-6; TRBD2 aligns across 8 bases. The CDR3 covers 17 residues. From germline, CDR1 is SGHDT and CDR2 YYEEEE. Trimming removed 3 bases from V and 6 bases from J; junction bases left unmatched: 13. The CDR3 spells CASSSLPGLVGAGELFF. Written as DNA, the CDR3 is TGTGCCAGCAGCTCCCTACCGGGACTAGTGGGGGCCGGGGAGCTGTTTTTT.

The CDR3 coding sequence is TGCGCCAGCAGCCAGGATCGACAGGGGAGCTCCTATAATTCACCCCTCCACTTT. It specifies CASSQDRQGSSYNSPLHF. This chain connects TRBV4-3 to TRBJ1-6; 8 nucleotides line up with TRBD1. In germline, CDR1 is LGHNA, CDR2 YSLEER. The CDR3 contains 18 residues. The trim removed 3 bases at V and 0 bases at J, leaving 7 bases unmatched.

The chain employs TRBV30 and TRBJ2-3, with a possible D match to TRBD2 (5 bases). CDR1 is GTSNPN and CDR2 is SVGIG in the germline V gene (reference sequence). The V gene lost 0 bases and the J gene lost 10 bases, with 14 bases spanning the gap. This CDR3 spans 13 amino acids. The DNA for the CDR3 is TGTGCCTGGAGTGTAGCTAGCCAGAGTTCGCAGTATTTT. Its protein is CAWSVASQSSQYF.

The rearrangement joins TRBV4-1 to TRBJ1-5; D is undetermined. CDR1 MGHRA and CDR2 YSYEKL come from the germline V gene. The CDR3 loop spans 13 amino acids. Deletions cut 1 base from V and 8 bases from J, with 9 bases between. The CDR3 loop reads CASSQGVVEPQHF. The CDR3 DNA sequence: TGCGCCAGCAGCCAAGGCGTAGTTGAGCCCCAGCATTTT.

CDR3 in DNA: TGTGCCAGCAGCTTAGAGATGAACACTGAAGCTTTCTTT. Encoded protein: CASSLEMNTEAFF. This chain uses TRBV7-3 with TRBJ1-1; D is unclear. V shed 2 bases and J shed 0 bases, with 4 bases lying between them. From germline, CDR1 is SGHTA and CDR2 FQGTGA. The CDR3 runs to 13 residues.

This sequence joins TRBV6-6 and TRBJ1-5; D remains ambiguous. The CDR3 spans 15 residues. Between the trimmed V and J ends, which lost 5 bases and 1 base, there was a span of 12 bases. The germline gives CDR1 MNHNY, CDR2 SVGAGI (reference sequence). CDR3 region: CASSPGGRSNQPQHF. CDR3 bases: TGTGCCAGCAGTCCCGGCGGTCGCAGCAATCAGCCCCAGCATTTT.

The CDR3 DNA sequence: TGTGCCAGCAGCGCCAGAGGACAGGACTTCACAGATACGCAGTATTTT. This gives the protein CASSARGQDFTDTQYF. The chain joins TRBV7-8 to TRBJ2-3; 7 bases are a match to TRBD1. Trimming cost V 5 bases and J 2 bases; bases outside gene matches: 10. The CDR3 sequence is 16 residues long. Germline values: CDR1 SGHVS, CDR2 FQNEAQ.

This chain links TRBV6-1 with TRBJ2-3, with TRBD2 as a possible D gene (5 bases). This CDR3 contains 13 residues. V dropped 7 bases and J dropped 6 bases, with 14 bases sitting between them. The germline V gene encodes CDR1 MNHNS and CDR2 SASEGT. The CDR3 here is CASTSRGGDTQYF. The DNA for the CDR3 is TGTGCCAGCACCTCCCGGGGTGGTGATACGCAGTATTTT.

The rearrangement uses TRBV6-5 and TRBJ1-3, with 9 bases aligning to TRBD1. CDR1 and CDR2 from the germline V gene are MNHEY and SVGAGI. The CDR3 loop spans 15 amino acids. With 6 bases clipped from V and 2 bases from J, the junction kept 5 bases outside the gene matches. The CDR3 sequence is CASSSGTGTGNTIYF. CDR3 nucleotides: TGTGCCAGCAGCAGTGGGACAGGGACTGGAAACACCATATATTTT.